This T cell receptor beta chain is from a study of cytomegalovirus exposure and HLA in healthy donors. Donors were nominally healthy when sampled, though unrecorded immune exposures were likely. On this clone itself: Antigen specificity is unknown.

PCR employed 60 Vbeta and 13 Jbeta primers. Produced via immunoSEQ multiplex PCR; TCRdb's table is partial and in-frame only. The sample has roughly 200,000 clones; 70% to 75% are singletons. Findings and limits, study-wide: Cytomegalovirus-associated status was assigned to 150 to 200 TCR beta chains. Per a later analysis, HLA-associated TCR beta chains showed more clonal expansion than other, equally common TCR beta chains. TCR beta V- and J-gene trimming was later associated with a missense DCLRE1C variant.

This receptor was identified in a male donor in good health and CMV-seronegative. Sequencing was done on a sample of PBMCs.

CDR3 sequence: CASSHATSGAYNEQFF. In DNA, the CDR3 is TGCGCCAGCAGCCATGCCACTAGCGGGGCGTACAATGAGCAGTTCTTC. The chain combines TRBV4-1 with TRBJ2-1, with 10 bases identical to TRBD2. CDR1 MGHRA and CDR2 YSYEKL come from the germline V gene. The CDR3 extends over 16 amino acids. The junction had 6 bases not matched to a gene; V was cut back by 3 bases and J by 4 bases.